The 17 T cell receptor beta chains below were found in one sample sequenced in a study of human T cells and chemical hapten exposure. From the RACE reads, TCRdb called clonotypes with MiXCR, one entry per CDR3 protein. Seen here are roughly 360,000 distinct CDR3 sequences, around 4.8% observed once, and the top ten hold roughly 2.4%. Specified time point: patch test 1, 2 weeks after DPC sensitization. As for treatment: therapeutic diphenylcyclopropenone sensitization with weekly scalp DPC. This specimen was whole blood, taken in connection with sensitization to the hapten diphenylcyclopropenone (DPC). These TCRs come from a woman in her forties or fifties with alopecia areata. Some clones in this sample may be carry-over from other donors' samples.

In this sample, this clonotype turned up many times. The V gene is TRBV3-1, the J gene TRBJ2-2; 12 nucleotides agree with TRBD2. J gave up 6 bases and V 2 bases, and 1 base lay outside the gene matches. The CDR3 runs to 15 residues. Germline V gives CDR1 LGHDT, CDR2 YNNKEL (reference sequence). CDR3 region: CASSQPSGRAGELFF. The CDR3 coding sequence is TGTGCCAGCAGCCAACCTAGCGGGAGGGCCGGGGAGCTGTTTTTT.

The rearrangement joins TRBV5-4 to TRBJ2-3, with D maybe TRBD1 (7 bases). From germline, CDR1 is SGHNT and CDR2 YYREEE (reference sequence). With 2 bases removed from V and 1 base from J, the gap between germline ends came to 14 bases. This CDR3 is built from 16 residues. CDR3: CASSFRGERGTDTQYF. DNA of the CDR3: TGTGCCAGCAGCTTCAGGGGGGAGAGGGGCACAGATACGCAGTATTTT.

This clonotype has ten or more counts. The chain links TRBV28 to TRBJ1-6; maybe TRBD1 (5 bases). The CDR3 is made up of 14 amino acids. Germline V lookup: CDR1 MDHEN, CDR2 SYDVKM. V was cut by 10 bases and J by 5 bases, with 15 bases left in between. The CDR3: CATKGRGDNSPLHF. In DNA, the CDR3 is TGTGCCACCAAAGGGAGGGGCGATAATTCACCCCTCCACTTT.

This clonotype was seen more than once but under ten times. The J gene is TRBJ2-1, the V gene TRBV29-1; 10 bases align to TRBD2. The CDR3 runs to 15 residues. Germline lookup yields CDR1 SQVTM and CDR2 ANQGSEA. The ends lost 4 bases at V and 10 bases at J; junction bases unmatched: 13. CDR3 nucleotides: TGCAGCGTTGTCAAACTAGCGGGAAGCCAGGAGGAGCAGTTCTTC. This sequence encodes CSVVKLAGSQEEQFF.

There are many counts of this clonotype. Here the CDR3 reads CATSAGHGDQPQHF. CDR3 sequence (DNA): TGTGCCACCAGTGCGGGACACGGCGATCAGCCCCAGCATTTT. The chain has TRBV24-1 and TRBJ1-5; D might be TRBD1 (6 bases). Germline CDR1 is KGHDR and CDR2 is SFDVKD. Deletions cut 5 bases from V and 5 bases from J, with 12 bases between. The CDR3 spans 14 residues.

This clonotype was picked up many times. The CDR3 sequence: CASSPTGQGAAGELFF. CDR3 nucleotide sequence: TGTGCCAGCAGTCCTACCGGACAGGGTGCGGCCGGGGAGCTGTTTTTT. This chain uses TRBV6-6 with TRBJ2-2; TRBD1 aligns across 8 bases. The CDR3 sequence is 16 residues long. Germline CDR1 reads MNHNY; CDR2 reads SVGAGI (reference sequence). V was pared by 5 bases and J by 6 bases, with 11 bases of the junction left unmatched.

This clonotype was detected ten times or more. V and J are TRBV20-1 and TRBJ2-1; tentative D call: TRBD2 (6 bases). Germline V gene sequence: CDR1 DFQATT, CDR2 SNEGSKA (reference sequence). This CDR3 has 14 residues. The V and J ends lost 3 bases and 6 bases respectively, with 15 bases between them. CDR3 bases: TGCAGTGCTAGGTTCGGGGGAATGTTCAATGAGCAGTTCTTC. This sequence encodes CSARFGGMFNEQFF.

V gene TRBV2 combines with J gene TRBJ1-4; TRBD1 agrees at 8 bases. The CDR3 has 14 amino acids. Germline CDR1 reads SNHLY; CDR2 reads FYNNEI. The V gene end was trimmed by 3 bases and the J gene end by 8 bases; junction bases not matched to a gene: 5. CDR3 DNA: TGTGCCAGCAGTGAGGGACAGGAGAAGGAAAAACTGTTTTTT. This codes for CASSEGQEKEKLFF.

Ten or more counts support this clonotype. The CDR3 DNA reads TGTGCCAGCAGCTTAGCGTCAGGGGCGAGCTCCTACAATGAGCAGTTCTTC. Its protein product is CASSLASGASSYNEQFF. The chain uses TRBV7-6 and TRBJ2-1; possible D gene TRBD1, 6 bases. The CDR3 is made up of 17 amino acids. Trimming took off 0 bases at V and 0 bases at J, with 12 bases between the two ends. Germline CDR1 is SGHVS and CDR2 is FNYEAQ. Full variable domain (missing parts from reference TRBV7-6 and TRBJ2-1): GAGVSQSPRYKVTKRGQDVALRCDPISGHVSLYWYRQALGQGPEFLTYFNYEAQQDKSGLPNDRFSAERPEGSISTLTIQRTEQRDSAMYRCASSLASGASSYNEQFFGPGTRLTVL.

On this clonotype: This may arise from a read error, as a much more abundant clone is one base away. No conserved phenylalanine or tryptophan ends this CDR3, so it is likely a read error. The genes are TRBV11-2 and TRBJ1-1; D is uncertain. From germline, CDR1 is SGHAT and CDR2 FQNNGV. With 1 base removed from V and 7 bases from J, the gap between germline ends came to 4 bases. This CDR3 is 11 amino acids long. The CDR3, as DNA: TGTGCCAGCAGCTTAGTGAATGAAGCTTTCCTT. Residues: CASSLVNEAFL.

V is TRBV5-5 and J is TRBJ1-1, with a possible D match to TRBD1 (6 bases). The CDR3 length is 12 residues. Germline V gives CDR1 SGHKS, CDR2 YYEKEE (reference sequence). Between the trimmed V and J ends, which lost 4 bases and 8 bases, there was a span of 12 bases. The DNA for the CDR3 is TGTGCCAGCAGCGGCGCTCAGGGGGAAGCTTTCTTT. It yields the protein CASSGAQGEAFF. The complete variable domain, with remaining parts taken from reference TRBV5-5 and TRBJ1-1, reads DAGVTQSPTHLIKTRGQQVTLRCSPISGHKSVSWYQQVLGQGPQFIFQYYEKEERGRGNFPDRFSARQFPNYSSELNVNALLLGDSALYLCASSGAQGEAFFGQGTRLTVV.

This clonotype was seen repeatedly, ten times or more. The chain couples TRBV11-1 to TRBJ1-1; D is possibly TRBD1 (5 bases). V was cut by 6 bases and J by 7 bases, with 12 bases left in between. The CDR3 covers 12 residues. Germline V gives CDR1 SGHAT, CDR2 FQDESV (reference sequence). The CDR3 DNA follows: TGTGCCAGCAGACAAGGGAGGGGTGAAGCTTTCTTT. Protein: CASRQGRGEAFF.

This clonotype occurred many times. The gene calls are TRBV6-5 and TRBJ1-3, with TRBD1 as a possible D gene (5 bases). Germline V gene data show CDR1 as MNHEY and CDR2 as SVGAGI. Trimming pared 6 bases from V and 0 bases from J, leaving 12 bases between. The CDR3 consists of 15 residues. CDR3 residues: CASSSRDFSGNTIYF. The CDR3 DNA reads as TGTGCCAGCAGCTCCCGGGACTTCTCTGGAAACACCATATATTTT.

This clonotype was counted at least ten times. J is TRBJ2-1 and V is TRBV9, with D maybe TRBD2 (5 bases). The CDR3 runs 13 residues. Germline V gene sequence: CDR1 SGDLS, CDR2 YYNGEE. Trimming took off 0 bases at V and 8 bases at J, with 9 bases between the two ends. The CDR3 region is CASSVGGPDEQFF. CDR3 DNA sequence: TGTGCCAGCAGCGTAGGCGGGCCGGATGAGCAGTTCTTC.

The chain recombines TRBV29-1 with TRBJ1-1, with D possibly matching TRBD1 (5 bases). Trimming removed 7 bases from V and 0 bases from J, with 12 bases in between. This CDR3 has 13 residues. Germline values: CDR1 SQVTM, CDR2 ANQGSEA. CDR3 sequence (DNA): TGCAGCGCCCAGGGTTCCATGAACACTGAAGCTTTCTTT. The encoded protein is CSAQGSMNTEAFF. Drawing the rest from reference TRBV29-1 and TRBJ1-1, the complete variable domain is SAVISQKPSRDICQRGTSLTIQCQVDSQVTMMFWYRQQPGQSLTLIATANQGSEATYESGFVIDKFPISRPNLTFSTLTVSNMSPEDSSIYLCSAQGSMNTEAFFGQGTRLTVV.

The table lists this clonotype with many counts. The V gene is TRBV28, the J gene TRBJ2-5; D perhaps matches TRBD1 (6 bases). This CDR3 comprises 14 residues. Trimming took 5 bases from V and 6 from J, leaving 16 bases between them. Germline V gene lookup returns CDR1 MDHEN and CDR2 SYDVKM. CDR3 DNA sequence: TGTGCCAGCAGTCCTCTCACAGGGATGAAGACCCAGTACTTC. Protein: CASSPLTGMKTQYF.

This clonotype was seen a handful of times. The chain uses TRBV24-1 and TRBJ2-1, with a weak D call TRBD2 (6 bases). Germline CDR1 KGHDR, CDR2 SFDVKD. V was clipped by 5 bases and J by 9 bases, with 19 bases between them. The CDR3 totals 15 residues. In nucleotides, the CDR3 is TGTGCCACCAGTGCCTGGGGCGGGGCCCTCCCTGAGCAGTTCTTC. Translated, it gives CATSAWGGALPEQFF.